This T cell receptor beta chain was sequenced during a study of OX40 agonist ivuxolimab in advanced cancers. The overall study: At doses from 0.01 to 10 mg/kg, patients were given intravenous ivuxolimab every 2 weeks.

Some clones are missing from TCRdb's copy, which holds only in-frame ones; the method was immunoSEQ multiplex PCR. The sample has 70,000 or so clones; almost 90% are singletons. Per germline, CDR1 SGDLS and CDR2 YYNGEE. The CDR3 totals 15 residues. Trimming at V came to 4 bases and at J to 7 bases, leaving 6 bases not matched to a gene. The V gene is TRBV9, the J gene TRBJ2-7; 15 bases agree with TRBD2. The TCR sequence derives from an adult with an advanced solid tumor such as melanoma, head and neck, liver or kidney cancer. Source: CD4+ or CD8+ T cells sorted from blood, taken in a trial of the OX40 agonist ivuxolimab. The CDR3 is CASSLGLAGGGEQYF. The DNA of the CDR3 is TGTGCCAGCAGCCTGGGACTAGCGGGAGGTGGAGAGCAGTACTTC.